The rows below give T cell receptor beta chains drawn from one sample of a study of OX40 agonist ivuxolimab in advanced cancers. The method was immunoSEQ multiplex PCR; TCRdb's version includes in-frame clones alone and lacks a portion of them. The sample carries some 80,000 clones, around 94% recorded once. The material was CD4+ or CD8+ T cells sorted from blood, obtained in a trial of the OX40 agonist ivuxolimab. The receptors were gathered from an adult with an advanced solid tumor such as melanoma, head and neck, liver or kidney cancer. Each CDR3 is given with its conserved first and last residue.

CDR3aa,v_gene
CATQLGSWKYGYTF,TRBV19
CASRRGNNEQFF,TRBV11-2
CASNWDTLGNQPQHF,TRBV19
CASRGLATTGDFDYGYTF,TRBV19
CASSPQGGLAGVTQYF,TRBV5-8
CATGEGTGGYTEAFF,TRBV15
CASSIGGGYSYNEQFF,TRBV27
CASSLDQYNSPLHF,TRBV5-6
CASSQDSGSSYEQYF,TRBV4-3
CASSQEHRVHEETQYF,TRBV4-3
CAIGALGPNSPLHF,TRBV10-3
CASSPGLVRDEQFF,TRBV9
CASTKQGNYGYTF,TRBV19
CASSGWERPNEKLFF,TRBV19
CASSTWDRGPRHTEAFF,TRBV19
CASSQRSGTGNTEAFF,TRBV4-1
CSASRGYEQYF,TRBV20-1
CASSQRGAPGETQYF,TRBV4-1
CASSPRPKPTYEQYF,TRBV7-3
CASSPQGAGNQPQHF,TRBV11-2
CASSEQGASRDTEAFF,TRBV2
CASSLFGGSINEQFF,TRBV27
CASSGTGPYEQYF,TRBV10-2
CASSLSPPRDSGNTIYF,TRBV27
CASSRRLAGARETQYF,TRBV5-1
CASSLGITYEQYF,TRBV11-2
CASSPLPGQGMNTEAFF,TRBV4-1